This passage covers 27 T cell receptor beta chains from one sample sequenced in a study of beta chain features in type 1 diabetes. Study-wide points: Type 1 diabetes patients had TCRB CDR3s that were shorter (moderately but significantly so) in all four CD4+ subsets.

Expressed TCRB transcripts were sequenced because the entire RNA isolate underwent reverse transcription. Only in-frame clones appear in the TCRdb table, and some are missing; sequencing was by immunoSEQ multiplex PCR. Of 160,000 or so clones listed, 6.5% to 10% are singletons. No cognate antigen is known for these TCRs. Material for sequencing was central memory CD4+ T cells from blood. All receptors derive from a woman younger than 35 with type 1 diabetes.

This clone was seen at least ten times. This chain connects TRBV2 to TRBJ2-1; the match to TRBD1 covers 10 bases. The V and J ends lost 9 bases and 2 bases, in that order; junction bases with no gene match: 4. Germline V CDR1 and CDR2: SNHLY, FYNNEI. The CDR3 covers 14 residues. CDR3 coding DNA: TGTGCCAGTGCCGGGACAGGGGCCTACAATGAGCAGTTCTTC. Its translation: CASAGTGAYNEQFF. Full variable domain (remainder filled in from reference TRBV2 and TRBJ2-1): EPEVTQTPSHQVTQMGQEVILRCVPISNHLYFYWYRQILGQKVEFLVSFYNNEISEKSEIFDDQFSVERPDGSNFTLKIRSTKLEDSAMYFCASAGTGAYNEQFFGPGTRLTVL.

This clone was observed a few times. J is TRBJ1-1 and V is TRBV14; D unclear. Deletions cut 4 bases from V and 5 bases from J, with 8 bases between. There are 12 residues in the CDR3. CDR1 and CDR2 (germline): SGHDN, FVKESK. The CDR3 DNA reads TGTGCCAGCAGCCGTCAGGTGACTGAAGCTTTCTTT. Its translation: CASSRQVTEAFF.

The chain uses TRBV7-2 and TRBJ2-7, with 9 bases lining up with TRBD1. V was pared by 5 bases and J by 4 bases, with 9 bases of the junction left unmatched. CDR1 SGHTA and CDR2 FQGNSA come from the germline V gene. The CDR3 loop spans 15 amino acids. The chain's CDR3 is CASSRTGQGTYEQYF. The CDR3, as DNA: TGTGCCAGCAGCCGAACCGGACAGGGGACGTACGAGCAGTACTTC. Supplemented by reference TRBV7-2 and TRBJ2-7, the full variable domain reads GAGVSQSPSNKVTEKGKDVELRCDPISGHTALYWYRQSLGQGLEFLIYFQGNSAPDKSGLPSDRFSAERTGGSVSTLTIQRTQQEDSAVYLCASSRTGQGTYEQYFGPGTRLTVT.

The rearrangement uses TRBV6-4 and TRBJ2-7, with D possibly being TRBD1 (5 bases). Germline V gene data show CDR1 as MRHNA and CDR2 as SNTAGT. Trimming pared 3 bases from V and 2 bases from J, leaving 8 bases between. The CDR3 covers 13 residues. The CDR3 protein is CASSESRAYEQYF. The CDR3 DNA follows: TGTGCCAGCAGTGAGAGCAGGGCCTACGAGCAGTACTTC.

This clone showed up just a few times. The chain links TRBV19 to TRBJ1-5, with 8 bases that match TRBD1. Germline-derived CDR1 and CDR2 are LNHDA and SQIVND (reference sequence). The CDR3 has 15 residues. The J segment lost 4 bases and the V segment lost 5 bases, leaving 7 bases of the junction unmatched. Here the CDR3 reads CASSLDRGLNQPQHF. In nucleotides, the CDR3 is TGTGCCAGTAGTCTCGACAGGGGCTTAAATCAGCCCCAGCATTTT.

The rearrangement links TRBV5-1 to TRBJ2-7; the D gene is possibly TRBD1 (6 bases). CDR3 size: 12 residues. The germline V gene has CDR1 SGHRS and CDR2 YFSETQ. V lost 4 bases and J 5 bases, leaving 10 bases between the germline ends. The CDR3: CASSRGDNEQYF. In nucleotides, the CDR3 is TGCGCCAGCAGCCGAGGGGACAACGAGCAGTACTTC. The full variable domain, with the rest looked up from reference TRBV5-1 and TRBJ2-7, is KAGVTQTPRYLIKTRGQQVTLSCSPISGHRSVSWYQQTPGQGLQFLFEYFSETQRNKGNFPGRFSGRQFSNSRSEMNVSTLELGDSALYLCASSRGDNEQYFGPGTRLTVT.

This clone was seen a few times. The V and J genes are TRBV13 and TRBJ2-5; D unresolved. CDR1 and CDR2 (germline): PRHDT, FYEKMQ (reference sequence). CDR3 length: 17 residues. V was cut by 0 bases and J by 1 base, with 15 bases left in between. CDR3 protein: CASSLGFSQTVQETQYF. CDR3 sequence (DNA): TGTGCCAGCAGCTTAGGATTTTCACAGACCGTCCAAGAGACCCAGTACTTC. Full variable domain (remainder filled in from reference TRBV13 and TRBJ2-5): AAGVIQSPRHLIKEKRETATLKCYPIPRHDTVYWYQQGPGQDPQFLISFYEKMQSDKGSIPDRFSAQQFSDYHSELNMSSLELGDSALYFCASSLGFSQTVQETQYFGPGTRLLVL.

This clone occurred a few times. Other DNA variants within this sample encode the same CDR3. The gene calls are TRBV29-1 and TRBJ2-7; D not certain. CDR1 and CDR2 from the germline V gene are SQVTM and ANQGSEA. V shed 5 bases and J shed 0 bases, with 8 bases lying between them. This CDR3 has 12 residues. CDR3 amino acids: CSVTRGSYEQYF. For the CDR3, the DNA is TGCAGCGTTACCCGAGGCTCCTACGAGCAGTACTTC.

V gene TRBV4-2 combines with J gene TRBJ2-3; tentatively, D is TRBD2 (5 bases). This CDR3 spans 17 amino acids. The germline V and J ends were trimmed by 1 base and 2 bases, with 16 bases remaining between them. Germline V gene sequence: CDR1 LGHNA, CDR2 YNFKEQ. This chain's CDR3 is CASSQGRVGASTDTQYF. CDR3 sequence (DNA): TGTGCCAGCAGCCAAGGCCGGGTGGGAGCATCCACAGATACGCAGTATTTT.

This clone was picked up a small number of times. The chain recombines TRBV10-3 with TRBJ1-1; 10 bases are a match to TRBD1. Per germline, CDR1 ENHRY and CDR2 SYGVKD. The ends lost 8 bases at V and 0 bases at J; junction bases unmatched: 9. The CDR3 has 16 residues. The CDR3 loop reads CAIRQGGQGLNTEAFF. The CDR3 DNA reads TGTGCCATCCGCCAGGGGGGACAGGGGTTGAACACTGAAGCTTTCTTT.

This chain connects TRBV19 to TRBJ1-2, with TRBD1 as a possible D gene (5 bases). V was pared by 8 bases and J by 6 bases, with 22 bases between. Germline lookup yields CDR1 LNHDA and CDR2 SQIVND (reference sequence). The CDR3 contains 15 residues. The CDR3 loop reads CASHPVLSGVNGYTF. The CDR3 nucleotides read TGTGCCAGTCACCCCGTCCTGTCGGGGGTAAATGGCTACACCTTC.

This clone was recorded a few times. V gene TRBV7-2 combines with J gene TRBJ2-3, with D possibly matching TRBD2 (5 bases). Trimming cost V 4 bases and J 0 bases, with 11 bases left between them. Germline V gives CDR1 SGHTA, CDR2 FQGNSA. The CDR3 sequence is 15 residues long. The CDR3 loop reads CASSSRRPSTDTQYF. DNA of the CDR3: TGTGCCAGCAGCTCCCGGAGGCCTAGCACAGATACGCAGTATTTT.

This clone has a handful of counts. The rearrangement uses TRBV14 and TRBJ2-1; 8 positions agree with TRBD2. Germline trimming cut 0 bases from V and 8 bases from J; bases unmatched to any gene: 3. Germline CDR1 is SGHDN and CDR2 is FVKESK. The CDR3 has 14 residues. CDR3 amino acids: CASSQDSGSYEQFF. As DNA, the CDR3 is TGTGCCAGCAGCCAAGACAGCGGGAGCTATGAGCAGTTCTTC. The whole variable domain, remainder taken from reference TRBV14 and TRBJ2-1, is EAGVTQFPSHSVIEKGQTVTLRCDPISGHDNLYWYRRVMGKEIKFLLHFVKESKQDESGMPNNRFLAERTGGTYSTLKVQPAELEDSGVYFCASSQDSGSYEQFFGPGTRLTVL.

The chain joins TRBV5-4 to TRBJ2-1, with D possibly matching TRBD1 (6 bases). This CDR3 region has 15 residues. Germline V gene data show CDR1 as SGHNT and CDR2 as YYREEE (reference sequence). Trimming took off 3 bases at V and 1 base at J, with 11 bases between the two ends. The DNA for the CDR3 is TGTGCCAGCAGCTCACAGGGTCGGTCCTACAATGAGCAGTTCTTC. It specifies CASSSQGRSYNEQFF. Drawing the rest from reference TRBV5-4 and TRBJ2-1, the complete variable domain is ETGVTQSPTHLIKTRGQQVTLRCSSQSGHNTVSWYQQALGQGPQFIFQYYREEENGRGNFPPRFSGLQFPNYSSELNVNALELDDSALYLCASSSQGRSYNEQFFGPGTRLTVL.

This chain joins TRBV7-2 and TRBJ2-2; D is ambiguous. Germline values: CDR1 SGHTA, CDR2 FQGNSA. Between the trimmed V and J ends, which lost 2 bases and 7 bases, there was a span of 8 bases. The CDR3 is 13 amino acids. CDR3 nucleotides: TGTGCCAGCAGCTTAATCGCGGACGGGGAGCTGTTTTTT. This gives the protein CASSLIADGELFF.

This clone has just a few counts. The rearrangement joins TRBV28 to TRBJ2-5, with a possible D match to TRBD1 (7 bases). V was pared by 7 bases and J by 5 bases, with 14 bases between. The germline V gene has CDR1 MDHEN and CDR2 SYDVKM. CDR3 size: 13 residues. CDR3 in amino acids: CASIAGGLETQYF. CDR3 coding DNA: TGTGCCAGCATTGCAGGGGGGTTGGAGACCCAGTACTTC.

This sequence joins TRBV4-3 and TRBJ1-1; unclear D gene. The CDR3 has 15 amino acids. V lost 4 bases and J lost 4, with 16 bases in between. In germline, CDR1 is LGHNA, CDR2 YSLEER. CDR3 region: CASSPQRVRATEAFF. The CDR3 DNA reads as TGCGCCAGCAGCCCGCAACGGGTTAGAGCCACTGAAGCTTTCTTT.

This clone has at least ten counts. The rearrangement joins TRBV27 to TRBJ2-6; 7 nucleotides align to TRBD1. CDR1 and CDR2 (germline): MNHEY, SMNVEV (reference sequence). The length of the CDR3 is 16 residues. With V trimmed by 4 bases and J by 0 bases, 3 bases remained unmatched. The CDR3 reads CASSWDSNSGANVLTF. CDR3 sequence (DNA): TGTGCCAGCAGTTGGGACAGCAACTCTGGGGCCAACGTCCTGACTTTC.

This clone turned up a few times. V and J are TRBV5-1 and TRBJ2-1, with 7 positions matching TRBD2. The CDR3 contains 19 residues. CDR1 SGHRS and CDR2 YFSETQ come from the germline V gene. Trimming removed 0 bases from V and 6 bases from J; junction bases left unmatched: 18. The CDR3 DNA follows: TGCGCCAGCAGCTTGGAGGCACCGGACCGAGCGGGAAGGCGCAATGAGCAGTTCTTC. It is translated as CASSLEAPDRAGRRNEQFF.

The CDR3 protein is CASSLAPLDTQYF. CDR3 nucleotide sequence: TGTGCCAGCAGCTTAGCCCCCCTCGATACGCAGTATTTT. The V call is TRBV7-2, the J call TRBJ2-3; D gene uncertain. CDR3 length: 13 amino acids. Trimming took off 0 bases at V and 6 bases at J, with 7 bases between the two ends. Germline values: CDR1 SGHTA, CDR2 FQGNSA.

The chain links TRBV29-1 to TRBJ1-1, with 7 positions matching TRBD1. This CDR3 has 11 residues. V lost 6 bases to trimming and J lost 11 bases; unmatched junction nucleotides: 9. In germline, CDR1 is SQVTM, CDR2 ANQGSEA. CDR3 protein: CSVADRVWAFF. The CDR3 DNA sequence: TGCAGCGTAGCAGACAGGGTATGGGCTTTCTTT.

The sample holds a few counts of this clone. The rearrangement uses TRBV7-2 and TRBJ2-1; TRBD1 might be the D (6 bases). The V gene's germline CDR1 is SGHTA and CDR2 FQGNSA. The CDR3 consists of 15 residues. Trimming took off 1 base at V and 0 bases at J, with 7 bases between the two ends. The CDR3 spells CASSLDRDSYNEQFF. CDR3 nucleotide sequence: TGTGCCAGCAGCTTAGACAGGGACTCCTACAATGAGCAGTTCTTC. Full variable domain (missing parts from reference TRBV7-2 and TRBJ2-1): GAGVSQSPSNKVTEKGKDVELRCDPISGHTALYWYRQSLGQGLEFLIYFQGNSAPDKSGLPSDRFSAERTGGSVSTLTIQRTQQEDSAVYLCASSLDRDSYNEQFFGPGTRLTVL.

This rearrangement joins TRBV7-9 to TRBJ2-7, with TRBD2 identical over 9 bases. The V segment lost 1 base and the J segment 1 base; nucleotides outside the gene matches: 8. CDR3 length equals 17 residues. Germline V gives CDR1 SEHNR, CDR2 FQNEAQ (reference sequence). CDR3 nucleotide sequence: TGTGCCAGCAGCTTAGACCTGGGGACTAGCAAATCCTACGAGCAGTACTTC. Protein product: CASSLDLGTSKSYEQYF.

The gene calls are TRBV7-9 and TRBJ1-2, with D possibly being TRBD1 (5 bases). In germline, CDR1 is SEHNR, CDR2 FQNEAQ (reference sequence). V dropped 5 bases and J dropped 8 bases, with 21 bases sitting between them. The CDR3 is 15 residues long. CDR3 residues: CASSPGLAWAGGYTF. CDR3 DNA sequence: TGTGCCAGCAGCCCGGGACTGGCTTGGGCGGGGGGCTACACCTTC.

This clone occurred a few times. CDR3 protein: CASSLEQGRNTIYF. CDR3 bases: TGTGCCAGCAGCTTAGAACAGGGGAGAAACACCATATATTTT. The chain couples TRBV7-9 to TRBJ1-3, with 7 bases matching TRBD1. V trimming: 1 base; J trimming: 5 bases; junction bases outside the gene matches: 2. This CDR3 comprises 14 residues. CDR1 SEHNR and CDR2 FQNEAQ come from the germline V gene (reference sequence).

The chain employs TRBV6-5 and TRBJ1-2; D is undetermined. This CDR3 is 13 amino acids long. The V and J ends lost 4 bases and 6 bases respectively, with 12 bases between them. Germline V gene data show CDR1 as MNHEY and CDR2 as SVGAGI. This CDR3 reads CASSFRSQDGYTF. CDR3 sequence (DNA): TGTGCCAGCAGTTTCAGAAGCCAGGATGGCTACACCTTC.

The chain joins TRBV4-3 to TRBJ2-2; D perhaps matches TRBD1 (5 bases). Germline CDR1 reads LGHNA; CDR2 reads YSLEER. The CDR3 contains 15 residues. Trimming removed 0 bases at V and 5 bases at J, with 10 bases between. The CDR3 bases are TGCGCCAGCAGCCAAGAGATAGCAGGGACCGGGGAGCTGTTTTTT. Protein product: CASSQEIAGTGELFF.